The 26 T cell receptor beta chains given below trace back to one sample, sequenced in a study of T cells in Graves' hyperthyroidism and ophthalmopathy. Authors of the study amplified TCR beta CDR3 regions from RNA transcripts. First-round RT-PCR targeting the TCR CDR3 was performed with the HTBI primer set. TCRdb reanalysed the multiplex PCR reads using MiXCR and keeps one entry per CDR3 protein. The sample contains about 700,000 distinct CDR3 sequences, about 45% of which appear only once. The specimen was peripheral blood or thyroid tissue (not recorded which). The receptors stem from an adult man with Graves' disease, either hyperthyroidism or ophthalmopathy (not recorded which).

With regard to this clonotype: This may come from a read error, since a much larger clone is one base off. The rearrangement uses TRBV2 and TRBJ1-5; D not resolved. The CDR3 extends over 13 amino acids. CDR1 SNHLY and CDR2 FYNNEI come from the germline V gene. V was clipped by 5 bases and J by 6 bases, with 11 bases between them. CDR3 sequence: CASSSGSLQPQHF. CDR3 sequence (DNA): TGTGCCAGCAGTTCAGGCTCCCTTCAGCCCCAGCATTTT.

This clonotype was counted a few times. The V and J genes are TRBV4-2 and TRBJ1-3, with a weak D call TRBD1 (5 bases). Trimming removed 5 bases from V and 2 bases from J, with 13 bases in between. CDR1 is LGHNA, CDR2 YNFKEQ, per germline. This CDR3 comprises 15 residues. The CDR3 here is CASSLGWGPGNTIYF. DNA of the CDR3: TGTGCCAGCAGCTTGGGCTGGGGCCCTGGAAACACCATATATTTT.

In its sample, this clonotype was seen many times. CDR3 in amino acids: CASSGLAGPSSYEQYF. CDR3 nucleotides: TGTGCCAGTAGTGGACTAGCGGGACCGTCCTCCTACGAGCAGTACTTC. V is TRBV19 and J is TRBJ2-7, with 12 bases that match TRBD2. The V gene end was trimmed by 5 bases and the J gene end by 0 bases; junction bases not matched to a gene: 5. The germline gives CDR1 LNHDA, CDR2 SQIVND (reference sequence). This CDR3 has 16 amino acids.

CDR3 in DNA: TGCAGCTTAGTGCCGACATCTGGAAACACCATATATTTT. Encoded protein: CSLVPTSGNTIYF. This chain uses TRBV29-1 with TRBJ1-3, with D hard to call. V shed 8 bases and J shed 1 base, with 12 bases lying between them. The CDR3 extends over 13 amino acids. CDR1 SQVTM and CDR2 ANQGSEA come from the germline V gene.

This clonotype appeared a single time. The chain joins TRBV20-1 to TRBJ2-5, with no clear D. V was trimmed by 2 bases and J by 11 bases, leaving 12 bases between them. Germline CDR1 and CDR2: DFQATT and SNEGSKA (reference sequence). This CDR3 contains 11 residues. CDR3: CSARPGQRQYF. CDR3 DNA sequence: TGCAGTGCTAGACCTGGGCAGAGACAGTACTTC.

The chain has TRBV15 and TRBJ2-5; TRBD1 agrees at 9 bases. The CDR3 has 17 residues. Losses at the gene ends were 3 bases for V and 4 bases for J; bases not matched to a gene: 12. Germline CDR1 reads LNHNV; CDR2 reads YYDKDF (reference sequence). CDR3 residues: CATSRGVLGQGAETQYF. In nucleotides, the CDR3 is TGTGCCACCAGCAGGGGGGTCCTGGGACAGGGTGCAGAGACCCAGTACTTC.

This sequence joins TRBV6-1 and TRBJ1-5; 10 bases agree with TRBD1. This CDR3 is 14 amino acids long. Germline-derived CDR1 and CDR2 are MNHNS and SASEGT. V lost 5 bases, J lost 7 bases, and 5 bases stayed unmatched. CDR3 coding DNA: TGTGCCAGCAGTCTCTTGGACAGGGGGCAGCCCCAGCATTTT. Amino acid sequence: CASSLLDRGQPQHF.

The CDR3: CSAREGQGPYEQYF. CDR3 DNA sequence: TGCAGTGCTAGAGAGGGGCAGGGTCCCTACGAGCAGTACTTC. The rearrangement uses TRBV20-1 and TRBJ2-7; tentative D call: TRBD1 (5 bases). V lost 0 bases and J 2 bases, leaving 11 bases between the germline ends. This CDR3 is built from 14 residues. CDR1 and CDR2 (germline): DFQATT, SNEGSKA (reference sequence).

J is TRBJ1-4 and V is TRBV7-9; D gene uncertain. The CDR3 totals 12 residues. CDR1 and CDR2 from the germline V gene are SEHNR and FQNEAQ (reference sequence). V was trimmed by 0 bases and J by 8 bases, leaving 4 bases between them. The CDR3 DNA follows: TGTGCCAGCAGCTTAGCTGAGGAAAAACTGTTTTTT. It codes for CASSLAEEKLFF. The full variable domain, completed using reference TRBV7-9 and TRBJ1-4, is DTGVSQNPRHKITKRGQNVTFRCDPISEHNRLYWYRQTLGQGPEFLTYFQNEAQLEKSRLLSDRFSAERPKGSFSTLEIQRTEQGDSAMYLCASSLAEEKLFFGSGTQLSVL.

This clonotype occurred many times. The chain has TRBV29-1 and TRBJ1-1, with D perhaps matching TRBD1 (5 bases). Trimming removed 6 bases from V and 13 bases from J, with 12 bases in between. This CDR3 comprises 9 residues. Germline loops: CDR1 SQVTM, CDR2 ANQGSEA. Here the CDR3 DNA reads TGCAGCGTGGGGGGGTGGGATTTCTTT. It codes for CSVGGWDFF.

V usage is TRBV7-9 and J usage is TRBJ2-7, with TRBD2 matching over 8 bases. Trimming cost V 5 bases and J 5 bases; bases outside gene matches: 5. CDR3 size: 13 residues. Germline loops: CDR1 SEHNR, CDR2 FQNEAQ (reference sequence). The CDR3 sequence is CASSQAGGHEQYF. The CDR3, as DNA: TGTGCCAGCAGCCAGGCGGGAGGCCACGAGCAGTACTTC.

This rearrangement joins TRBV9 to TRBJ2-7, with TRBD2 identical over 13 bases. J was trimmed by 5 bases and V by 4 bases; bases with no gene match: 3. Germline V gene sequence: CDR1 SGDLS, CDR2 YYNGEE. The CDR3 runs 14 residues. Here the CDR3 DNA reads TGTGCCAGCAGCACGGGACTAGCGGGAAACGAGCAGTACTTC. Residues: CASSTGLAGNEQYF.

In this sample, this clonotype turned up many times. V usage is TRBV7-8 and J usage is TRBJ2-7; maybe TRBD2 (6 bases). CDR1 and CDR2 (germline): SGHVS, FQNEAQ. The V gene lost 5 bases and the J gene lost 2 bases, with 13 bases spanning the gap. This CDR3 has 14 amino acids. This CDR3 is CASSVSGTTYEQYF. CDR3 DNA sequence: TGTGCCAGCAGCGTTAGCGGTACCACCTACGAGCAGTACTTC.

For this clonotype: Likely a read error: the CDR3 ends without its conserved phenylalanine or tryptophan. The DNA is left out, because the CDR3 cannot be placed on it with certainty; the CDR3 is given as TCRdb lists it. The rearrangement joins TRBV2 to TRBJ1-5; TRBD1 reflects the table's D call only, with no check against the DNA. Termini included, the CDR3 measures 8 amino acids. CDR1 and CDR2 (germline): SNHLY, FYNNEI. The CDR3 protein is CASSELRG.

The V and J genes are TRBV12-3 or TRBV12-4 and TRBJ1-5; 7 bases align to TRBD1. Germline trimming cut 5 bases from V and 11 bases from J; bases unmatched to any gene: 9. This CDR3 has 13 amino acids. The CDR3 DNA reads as TGTGCCAGCAGTCTAGGGGGCGGGGAGACCCAGCATTTT. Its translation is CASSLGGGETQHF.

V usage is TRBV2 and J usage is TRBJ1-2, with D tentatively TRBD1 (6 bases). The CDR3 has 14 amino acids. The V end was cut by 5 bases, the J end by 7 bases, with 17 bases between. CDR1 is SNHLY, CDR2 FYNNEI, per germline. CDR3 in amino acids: CASSLRPGQSGYTF. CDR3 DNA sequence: TGTGCCAGCAGTTTACGCCCGGGACAAAGTGGCTACACCTTC.

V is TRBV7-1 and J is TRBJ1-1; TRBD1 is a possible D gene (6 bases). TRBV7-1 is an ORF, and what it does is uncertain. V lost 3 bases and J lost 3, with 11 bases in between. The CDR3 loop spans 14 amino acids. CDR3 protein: CASSSLGQYTEAFF. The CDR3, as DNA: TGTGCCAGCAGCTCCCTGGGACAATACACTGAAGCTTTCTTT.

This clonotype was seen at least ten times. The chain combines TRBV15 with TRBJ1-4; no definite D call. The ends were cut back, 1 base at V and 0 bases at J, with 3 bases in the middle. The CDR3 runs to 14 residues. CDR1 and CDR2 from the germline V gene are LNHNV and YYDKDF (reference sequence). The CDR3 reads CATSRGATNEKLFF. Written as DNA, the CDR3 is TGTGCCACCAGCAGAGGCGCAACTAATGAAAAACTGTTTTTT. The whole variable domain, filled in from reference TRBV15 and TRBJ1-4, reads DAMVIQNPRYQVTQFGKPVTLSCSQTLNHNVMYWYQQKSSQAPKLLFHYYDKDFNNEADTPDNFQSRRPNTSFCFLDIRSPGLGDTAMYLCATSRGATNEKLFFGSGTQLSVL.

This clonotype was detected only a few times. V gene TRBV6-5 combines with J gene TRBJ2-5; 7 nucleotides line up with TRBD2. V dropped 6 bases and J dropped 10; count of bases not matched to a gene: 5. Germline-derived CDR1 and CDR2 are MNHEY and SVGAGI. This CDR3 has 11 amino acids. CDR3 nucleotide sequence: TGTGCCAGCAGATTGGGGGGGATCCAGTACTTC. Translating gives CASRLGGIQYF.

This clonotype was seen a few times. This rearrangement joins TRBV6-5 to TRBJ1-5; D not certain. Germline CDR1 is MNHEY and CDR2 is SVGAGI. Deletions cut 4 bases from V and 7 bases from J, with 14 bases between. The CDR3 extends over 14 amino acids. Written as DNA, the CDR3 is TGTGCCAGCAGTTCTACTGGGAATCACCAGCCCCAGCATTTT. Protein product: CASSSTGNHQPQHF.

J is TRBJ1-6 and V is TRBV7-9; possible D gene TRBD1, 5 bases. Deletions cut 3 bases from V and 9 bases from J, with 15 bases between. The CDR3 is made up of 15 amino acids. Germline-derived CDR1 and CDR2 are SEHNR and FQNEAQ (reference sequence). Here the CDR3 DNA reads TGTGCCAGCAGCTTCCGGGACCGTGGTGGTTCACCCCTCCACTTT. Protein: CASSFRDRGGSPLHF.

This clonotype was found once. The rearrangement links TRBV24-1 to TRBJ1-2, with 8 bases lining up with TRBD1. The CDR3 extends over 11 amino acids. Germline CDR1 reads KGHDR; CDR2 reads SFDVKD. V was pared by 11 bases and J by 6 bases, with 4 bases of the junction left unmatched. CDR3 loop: CAIGQGDGYTF. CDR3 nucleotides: TGTGCCATCGGACAGGGTGATGGCTACACCTTC.

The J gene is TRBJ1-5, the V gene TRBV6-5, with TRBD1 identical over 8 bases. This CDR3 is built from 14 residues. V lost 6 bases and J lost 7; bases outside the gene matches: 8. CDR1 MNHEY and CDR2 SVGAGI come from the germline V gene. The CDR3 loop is CASSPGGRGQPQHF. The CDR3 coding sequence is TGTGCCAGCAGCCCAGGGGGCCGGGGGCAGCCCCAGCATTTT.

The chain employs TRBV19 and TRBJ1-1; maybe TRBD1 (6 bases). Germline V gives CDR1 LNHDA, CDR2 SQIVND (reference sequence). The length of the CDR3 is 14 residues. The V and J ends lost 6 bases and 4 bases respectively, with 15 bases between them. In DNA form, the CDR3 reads TGTGCCAGTAGAGCCCGCAGGGGAATCACTGAAGCTTTCTTT. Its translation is CASRARRGITEAFF. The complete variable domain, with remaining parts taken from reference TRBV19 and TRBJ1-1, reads DGGITQSPKYLFRKEGQNVTLSCEQNLNHDAMYWYRQDPGQGLRLIYYSQIVNDFQKGDIAEGYSVSREKKESFPLTVTSAQKNPTAFYLCASRARRGITEAFFGQGTRLTVV.

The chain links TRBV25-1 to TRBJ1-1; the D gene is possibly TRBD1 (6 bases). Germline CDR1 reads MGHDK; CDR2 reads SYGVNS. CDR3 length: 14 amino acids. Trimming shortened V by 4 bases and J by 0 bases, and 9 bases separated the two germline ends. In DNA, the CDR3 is TGTGCCAGCAGTGCTGACAGGATGAACACTGAAGCTTTCTTT. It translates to CASSADRMNTEAFF.

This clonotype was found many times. CDR3 nucleotides: TGCAGCCACGGGACAGGGGGCTCGGGCGAGCAGTACTTC. Translation: CSHGTGGSGEQYF. This chain connects TRBV29-1 to TRBJ2-7; 12 positions match TRBD1. The CDR3 contains 13 residues. V lost 8 bases to trimming and J lost 6 bases; unmatched junction nucleotides: 8. In germline, CDR1 is SQVTM, CDR2 ANQGSEA.